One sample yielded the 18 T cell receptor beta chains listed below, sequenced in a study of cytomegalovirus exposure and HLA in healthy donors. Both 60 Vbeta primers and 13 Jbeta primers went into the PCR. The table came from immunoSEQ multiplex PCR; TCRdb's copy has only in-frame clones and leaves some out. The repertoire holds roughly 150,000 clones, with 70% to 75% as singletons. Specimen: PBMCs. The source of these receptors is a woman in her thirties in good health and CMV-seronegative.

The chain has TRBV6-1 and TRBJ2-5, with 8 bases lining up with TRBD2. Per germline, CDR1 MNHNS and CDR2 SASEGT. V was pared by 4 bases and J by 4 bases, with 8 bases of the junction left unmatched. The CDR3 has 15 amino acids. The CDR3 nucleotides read TGTGCCAGCAGTGTCGGCGGGGGGCGGGGAGAGACCCAGTACTTC. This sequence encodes CASSVGGGRGETQYF.

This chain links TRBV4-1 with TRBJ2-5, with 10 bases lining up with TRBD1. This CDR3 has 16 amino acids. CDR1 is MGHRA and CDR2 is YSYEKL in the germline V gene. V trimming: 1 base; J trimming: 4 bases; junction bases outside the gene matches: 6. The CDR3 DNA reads TGCGCCAGCAGCCAAGTGATGACAGGGGGCGCAGAGACCCAGTACTTC. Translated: CASSQVMTGGAETQYF.

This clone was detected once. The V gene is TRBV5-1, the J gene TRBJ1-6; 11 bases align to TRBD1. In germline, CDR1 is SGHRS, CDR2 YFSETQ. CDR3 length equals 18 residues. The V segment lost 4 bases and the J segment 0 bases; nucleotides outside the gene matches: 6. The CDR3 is CASSPGTGGTSYNSPLHF. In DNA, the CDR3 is TGCGCCAGCAGCCCTGGGACAGGGGGGACCTCCTATAATTCACCCCTCCACTTT.

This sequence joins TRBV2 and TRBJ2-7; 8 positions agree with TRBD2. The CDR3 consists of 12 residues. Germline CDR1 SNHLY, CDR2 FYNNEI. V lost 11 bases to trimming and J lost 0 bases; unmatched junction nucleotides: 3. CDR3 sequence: CALSGSSYEQYF. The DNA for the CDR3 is TGTGCCTTAAGCGGGAGCTCCTACGAGCAGTACTTC.

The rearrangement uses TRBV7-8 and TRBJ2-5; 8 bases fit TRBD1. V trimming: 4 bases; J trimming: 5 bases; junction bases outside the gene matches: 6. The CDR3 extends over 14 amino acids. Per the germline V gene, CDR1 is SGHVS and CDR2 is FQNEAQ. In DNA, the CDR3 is TGTGCCAGCAGCTGGAACAGGGGGAGGGAGACCCAGTACTTC. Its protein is CASSWNRGRETQYF. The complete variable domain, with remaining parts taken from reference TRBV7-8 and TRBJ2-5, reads GAGVSQSPRYKVAKRGQDVALRCDPISGHVSLFWYQQALGQGPEFLTYFQNEAQLDKSGLPSDRFFAERPEGSVSTLKIQRTQQEDSAVYLCASSWNRGRETQYFGPGTRLLVL.

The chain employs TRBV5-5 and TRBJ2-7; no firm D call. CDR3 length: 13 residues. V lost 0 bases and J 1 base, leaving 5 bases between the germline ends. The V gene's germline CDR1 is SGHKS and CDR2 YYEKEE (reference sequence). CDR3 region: CASSLAGSYEQYV. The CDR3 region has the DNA TGTGCCAGCAGCTTGGCCGGGTCCTACGAGCAGTACGTC.

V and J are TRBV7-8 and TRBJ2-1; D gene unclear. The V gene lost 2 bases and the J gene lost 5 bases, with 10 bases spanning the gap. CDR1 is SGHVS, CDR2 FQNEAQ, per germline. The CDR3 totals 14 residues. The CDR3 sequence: CASSLRGHHNEQFF. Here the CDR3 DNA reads TGTGCCAGCAGCTTAAGAGGTCACCACAATGAGCAGTTCTTC.

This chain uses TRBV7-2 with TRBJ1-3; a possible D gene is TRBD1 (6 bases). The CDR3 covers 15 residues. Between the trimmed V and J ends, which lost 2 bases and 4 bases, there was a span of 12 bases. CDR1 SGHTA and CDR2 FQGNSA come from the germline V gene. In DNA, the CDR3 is TGTGCCAGCAGCTTAATGGGGGCGCGGGGAAACACCATATATTTT. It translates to CASSLMGARGNTIYF.

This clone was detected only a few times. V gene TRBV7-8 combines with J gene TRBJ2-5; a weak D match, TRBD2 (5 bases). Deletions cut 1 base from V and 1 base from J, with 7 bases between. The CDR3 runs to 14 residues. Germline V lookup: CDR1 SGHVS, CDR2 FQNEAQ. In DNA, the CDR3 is TGTGCCAGCAGCTTAGGAGGGTTCCAAGAGACCCAGTACTTC. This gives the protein CASSLGGFQETQYF.

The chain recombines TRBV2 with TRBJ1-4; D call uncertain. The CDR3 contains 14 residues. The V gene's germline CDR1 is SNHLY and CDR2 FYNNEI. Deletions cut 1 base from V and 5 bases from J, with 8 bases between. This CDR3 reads CASSEGQRNEKLFF. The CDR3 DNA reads TGTGCCAGCAGTGAAGGCCAGAGGAATGAAAAACTGTTTTTT.

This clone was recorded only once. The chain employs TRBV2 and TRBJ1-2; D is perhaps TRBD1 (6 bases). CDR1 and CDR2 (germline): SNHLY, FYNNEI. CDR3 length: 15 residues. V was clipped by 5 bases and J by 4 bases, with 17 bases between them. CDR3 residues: CASSSLQGTLYGYTF. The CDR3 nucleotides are TGTGCCAGCAGTTCTTTACAGGGAACACTCTATGGCTACACCTTC.

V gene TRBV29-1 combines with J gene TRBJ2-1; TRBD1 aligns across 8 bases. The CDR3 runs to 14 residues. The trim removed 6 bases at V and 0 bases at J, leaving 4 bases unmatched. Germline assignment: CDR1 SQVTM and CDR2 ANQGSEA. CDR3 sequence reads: CSVNTGGSYNEQFF. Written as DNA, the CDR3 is TGCAGCGTCAACACAGGGGGCTCCTACAATGAGCAGTTCTTC.

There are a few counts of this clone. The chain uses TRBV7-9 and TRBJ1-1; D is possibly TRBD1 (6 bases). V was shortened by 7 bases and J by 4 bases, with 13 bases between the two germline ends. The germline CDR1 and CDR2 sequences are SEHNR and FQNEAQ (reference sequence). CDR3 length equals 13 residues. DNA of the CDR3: TGTGCCAGCAAGCGGGGGGCCCTCACTGAAGCTTTCTTT. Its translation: CASKRGALTEAFF.

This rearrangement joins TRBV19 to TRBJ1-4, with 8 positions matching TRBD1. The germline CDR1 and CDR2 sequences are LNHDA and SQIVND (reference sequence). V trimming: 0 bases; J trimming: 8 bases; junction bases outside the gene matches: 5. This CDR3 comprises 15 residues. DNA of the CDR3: TGTGCCAGTAGTATAGAAGGACAGGGTTGGGAAAAACTGTTTTTT. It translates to CASSIEGQGWEKLFF.

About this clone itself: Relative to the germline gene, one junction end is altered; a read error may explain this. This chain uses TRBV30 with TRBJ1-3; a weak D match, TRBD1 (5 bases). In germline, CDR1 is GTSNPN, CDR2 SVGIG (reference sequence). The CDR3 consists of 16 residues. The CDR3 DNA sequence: TGTGCCTGGACCCTCGACCCCAGGGTAGATAGAAACACCACATATTTT. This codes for CAWTLDPRVDRNTTYF. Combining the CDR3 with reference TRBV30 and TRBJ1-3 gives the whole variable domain SQTIHQWPATLVQPVGSPLSLECTVEGTSNPNLYWYRQAAGRGLQLLFYSVGIGQISSEVPQNLSASRPQDRQFILSSKKLLLSDSGFYLCAWTLDPRVDRNTTYFGEGSWLTVV.

The CDR3 here is CASSIAGGGYNEQFF. The CDR3 coding sequence is TGTGCCAGTAGTATAGCGGGGGGGGGTTACAATGAGCAGTTCTTC. V gene TRBV19 combines with J gene TRBJ2-1; 8 nucleotides line up with TRBD2. There are 15 residues in the CDR3. V lost 1 base, J lost 4 bases, and 3 bases stayed unmatched. CDR1 LNHDA and CDR2 SQIVND come from the germline V gene (reference sequence).

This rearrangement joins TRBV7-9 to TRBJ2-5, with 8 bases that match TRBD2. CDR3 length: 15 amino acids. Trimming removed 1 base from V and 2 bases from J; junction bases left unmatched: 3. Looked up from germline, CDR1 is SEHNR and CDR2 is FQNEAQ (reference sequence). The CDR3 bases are TGTGCCAGCAGCTTAGGCGGGGGGCCGCAAGAGACCCAGTACTTC. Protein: CASSLGGGPQETQYF.

CDR3 DNA: TGTGCCAGCAGCCACCTCACCAATGAAGAGGAGGCCCAGCATTTT. Translated, it gives CASSHLTNEEEAQHF. The chain is built from TRBV9 and TRBJ1-5; D is ambiguous. The CDR3 sequence is 15 residues long. The germline V gene has CDR1 SGDLS and CDR2 YYNGEE. V lost 4 bases, J lost 11 bases, and 22 bases lay in between.